The 19 T cell receptor beta chains below come from one sample, sequenced in a study of siplizumab effects on memory and regulatory T cells. Method: immunoSEQ multiplex PCR; TCRdb's copy keeps in-frame clones and lacks some. The sample holds about 120,000 clones, about 93% seen once. The sample taken for sequencing was non-Treg CD4+ T cells sorted from blood. The receptors originated from a human donor in good health.

V is TRBV7-6 and J is TRBJ2-5, with 8 bases aligning to TRBD1. Trimming at V came to 3 bases and at J to 5 bases, leaving 8 bases not matched to a gene. The germline V gene encodes CDR1 SGHVS and CDR2 FNYEAQ. The CDR3 has 15 residues. The chain's CDR3 is CASSFGTGRFETQYF. In nucleotides, the CDR3 is TGTGCCAGCAGCTTTGGGACAGGACGCTTCGAGACCCAGTACTTC.

V gene TRBV7-2 combines with J gene TRBJ2-3, with 11 bases aligning to TRBD2. Germline V gives CDR1 SGHTA, CDR2 FQGNSA. CDR3 length: 16 amino acids. Trimming took 5 bases from V and 0 from J; bases not matched to a gene: 4. DNA of the CDR3: TGTGCCAGCAGCCCGCGACTAGCGGGGAGCACAGATACGCAGTATTTT. It specifies CASSPRLAGSTDTQYF.

The V gene is TRBV7-6, the J gene TRBJ1-1; the D is unclear. Trimming left V 7 bases short and J 1 base short, with 13 bases between. CDR1 and CDR2 (germline): SGHVS, FNYEAQ. The CDR3 contains 14 residues. The CDR3 protein is CASTIGVSNTEAFF. CDR3 nucleotides: TGTGCCAGCACGATTGGAGTTTCGAACACTGAAGCTTTCTTT.

The rearrangement links TRBV5-4 to TRBJ2-5; D ambiguous. V was pared by 5 bases and J by 5 bases, with 16 bases between. Germline V gene sequence: CDR1 SGHNT, CDR2 YYREEE (reference sequence). The CDR3 length is 14 residues. DNA of the CDR3: TGTGCCAGCAGTCTAGGTAGGCAGGAGGAGACCCAGTACTTC. This gives the protein CASSLGRQEETQYF.

The gene calls are TRBV4-1 and TRBJ2-2; a weak D match, TRBD2 (6 bases). This CDR3 has 16 residues. V lost 0 bases and J lost 1, with 9 bases in between. The V gene's germline CDR1 is MGHRA and CDR2 YSYEKL. CDR3 protein: CASSQDPGVNTGELFF. CDR3 coding DNA: TGCGCCAGCAGCCAAGACCCGGGGGTGAACACCGGGGAGCTGTTTTTT.

The V gene is TRBV13, the J gene TRBJ2-7; TRBD2 might be the D (5 bases). V was trimmed by 4 bases and J by 3 bases, leaving 13 bases between them. The CDR3 contains 14 residues. The V gene's germline CDR1 is PRHDT and CDR2 FYEKMQ (reference sequence). As DNA, the CDR3 is TGTGCCAGCAGCTCACTAGTCGAAAGCTACGAGCAGTACTTC. Its protein product is CASSSLVESYEQYF. The complete variable domain, with remaining parts taken from reference TRBV13 and TRBJ2-7, reads AAGVIQSPRHLIKEKRETATLKCYPIPRHDTVYWYQQGPGQDPQFLISFYEKMQSDKGSIPDRFSAQQFSDYHSELNMSSLELGDSALYFCASSSLVESYEQYFGPGTRLTVT.

The chain is built from TRBV11-2 and TRBJ2-1, with D possibly matching TRBD2 (5 bases). This CDR3 spans 16 amino acids. Germline CDR1 and CDR2: SGHAT and FQNNGV. Trimming pared 2 bases from V and 2 bases from J, leaving 13 bases between. This chain's CDR3 is CASSLFLGETYNEQFF. In DNA form, the CDR3 reads TGTGCCAGCAGCTTATTTCTCGGGGAGACCTACAATGAGCAGTTCTTC.

The chain carries TRBV5-1 and TRBJ1-1; D call uncertain. V lost 5 bases and J 7 bases, leaving 15 bases between the germline ends. The CDR3 totals 13 residues. In germline, CDR1 is SGHRS, CDR2 YFSETQ. DNA for the CDR3: TGCGCCAGCAGAGTGGGAGAGGGCAGTGAAGCTTTCTTT. Translating gives CASRVGEGSEAFF.

The rearrangement links TRBV6-6 to TRBJ1-3, with D possibly matching TRBD1 (6 bases). The CDR3 runs 15 residues. In germline, CDR1 is MNHNY, CDR2 SVGAGI (reference sequence). Trimming shortened V by 4 bases and J by 4 bases, and 14 bases separated the two germline ends. CDR3 amino acids: CASSFRDMDGNTIYF. The CDR3 nucleotides read TGTGCCAGCAGTTTCCGGGACATGGACGGAAACACCATATATTTT.

The CDR3 DNA is TGTGCCAGCAGCGATCGGACAGAGCAAGAGACCCAGTACTTC. Its protein product is CASSDRTEQETQYF. The gene calls are TRBV7-2 and TRBJ2-5, with D possibly TRBD1 on 6 matching bases. The germline V gene encodes CDR1 SGHTA and CDR2 FQGNSA. V lost 5 bases and J lost 2, with 12 bases in between. The CDR3 consists of 14 residues.

This chain uses TRBV29-1 with TRBJ1-6; D not resolved. Trimming took 0 bases from V and 8 from J, leaving 8 bases between them. CDR3 length equals 13 residues. Germline values: CDR1 SQVTM, CDR2 ANQGSEA. The CDR3 protein is CSVEERLDSPLHF. CDR3 DNA: TGCAGCGTTGAAGAACGTCTGGATTCACCCCTCCACTTT.

This sequence joins TRBV7-9 and TRBJ2-7; TRBD1 is a possible D gene (5 bases). V lost 1 base to trimming and J lost 3 bases, with 10 bases between them. The germline CDR1 and CDR2 sequences are SEHNR and FQNEAQ (reference sequence). There are 14 residues in the CDR3. The CDR3: CASSLGDSYYEQYF. In DNA form, the CDR3 reads TGTGCCAGCAGCTTAGGAGACAGCTACTACGAGCAGTACTTC.

The chain links TRBV5-4 to TRBJ2-5; 8 bases match TRBD1. Trimming cost V 4 bases and J 5 bases; bases outside gene matches: 13. Germline CDR1 and CDR2: SGHNT and YYREEE (reference sequence). This CDR3 is 16 amino acids long. The CDR3 loop reads CASSTLLTGDLETQYF. CDR3 nucleotide sequence: TGTGCCAGCAGCACGCTCTTGACAGGGGATTTGGAGACCCAGTACTTC.

The chain recombines TRBV5-1 with TRBJ2-3, with TRBD2 matching 9 bases. Germline V CDR1 and CDR2: SGHRS, YFSETQ. V trimming: 9 bases; J trimming: 2 bases; junction bases outside the gene matches: 7. The CDR3 totals 14 residues. The CDR3 loop is CATGPSGATDTQYF. CDR3 sequence (DNA): TGCGCCACGGGCCCTAGCGGGGCCACAGATACGCAGTATTTT. Based on the CDR3 plus reference TRBV5-1 and TRBJ2-3, the full variable domain is KAGVTQTPRYLIKTRGQQVTLSCSPISGHRSVSWYQQTPGQGLQFLFEYFSETQRNKGNFPGRFSGRQFSNSRSEMNVSTLELGDSALYLCATGPSGATDTQYFGPGTRLTVL.

The chain combines TRBV5-4 with TRBJ2-2; 7 nucleotides match TRBD1. This CDR3 is built from 15 residues. The V gene's germline CDR1 is SGHNT and CDR2 YYREEE (reference sequence). Trimming removed 7 bases from V and 0 bases from J; junction bases left unmatched: 6. CDR3 sequence: CASGETGSNTGELFF. The CDR3 DNA is TGTGCCAGCGGAGAGACAGGGTCGAACACCGGGGAGCTGTTTTTT.

The genes are TRBV5-4 and TRBJ2-7; 8 bases match TRBD1. V lost 3 bases, J lost 7 bases, and 6 bases stayed unmatched. The CDR3 spans 13 residues. The germline gives CDR1 SGHNT, CDR2 YYREEE (reference sequence). The CDR3 reads CASSSGQGWEQYF. Here the CDR3 DNA reads TGTGCCAGCAGCTCTGGACAGGGTTGGGAGCAGTACTTC.

V and J are TRBV14 and TRBJ1-5; D is unresolved. The CDR3 sequence is 13 residues long. V gave up 2 bases and J gave up 11 bases, with 13 bases separating them. The germline V gene has CDR1 SGHDN and CDR2 FVKESK. In DNA, the CDR3 is TGTGCCAGCAGCCAATCTCGGGGATCGGCCCAGCATTTT. Its translation is CASSQSRGSAQHF.

The chain is built from TRBV6-1 and TRBJ1-5; D possibly corresponds to TRBD1 (5 bases). Trimming cost V 7 bases and J 4 bases, with 8 bases left between them. Germline-derived CDR1 and CDR2 are MNHNS and SASEGT. This CDR3 region has 12 residues. The CDR3 bases are TGTGCCAGCATGGAGGGGAATCAGCCCCAGCATTTT. Protein: CASMEGNQPQHF.

The chain is built from TRBV7-2 and TRBJ2-1; the D gene is possibly TRBD2 (5 bases). The length of the CDR3 is 14 residues. Germline CDR1 is SGHTA and CDR2 is FQGNSA. V lost 1 base, J lost 4 bases, and 8 bases lay in between. The DNA of the CDR3 is TGTGCCAGCAGCTTAGATAGCGCATACAATGAGCAGTTCTTC. Translating it yields CASSLDSAYNEQFF.